A selection of T cell receptor beta chains follows, all from one sample in a study of shared clonotypes between healthy human individuals. Clones were sequenced by immunoSEQ multiplex PCR, and TCRdb holds only the in-frame ones, with some missing. Among hundreds of thousands of clones, about 92% were seen once, and the ten largest hold 24%. The sample was naive CD8+ T cells sorted from blood. The receptors originated from a man aged 25-40 years in good health. CDR3s leave out the opening cysteine and the closing phenylalanine or tryptophan. Fields, in order: V gene, CDR3 protein.

>TRBV29-1
SVVTGGNTGELF
>TRBV5-5
ASSLGSTSTDTQY
>TRBV23-1
ASSGFPRIPGQGSNSNQPQH
>TRBV10-1
ASRGGLAGEDEQF
>TRBV5-5
ASSFQREGFRGRDTQY
>TRBV19
ASSPGRGDESTEQF
>TRBV27
ASSFLPGQGAQ
>TRBV7-9
ASSARQGGTEAF
>TRBV7-3
ASSPGTSGSEQF
>TRBV7-9
ASSYLAGELF
>TRBV29-1
SVTPESGGAYEQY
>TRBV5-6
ASSRGNYGYT
>TRBV11-2
ASSPEAGSPYNEQF
>TRBV27
ASSWDSSGANVLT
>TRBV28
ASSLTGGQETQY
>TRBV5-4
ASSLGVSLGGDTQY
>TRBV10-3
AISESGEGYNEQF
>TRBV6-1
ASSETYTDRGVRNEQF
>TRBV9
ASRGTGNNYGYT
>TRBV4-2
ASSHRLGRRRMTEAF
>TRBV10-3
AIRGLSVVPLAPGEQY
>TRBV7-3
ASSLNPRPDTQY
>TRBV2
ARGIGGVREKLF
>TRBV23-1
ASSHNFSGSRVSYEQY
>TRBV11-2
ASSGRDRGSYEQY
>TRBV27
ASSTSGQGSPNEKLF
>TRBV13
ASSSFGQGAYEQY
>TRBV21-1
ASNKGETSENLHQETQY
>TRBV29-1
SGGRIGSEAF
>TRBV7-9
ASSRLTGSYEQY
>TRBV15
ATSRRPGEGETQY